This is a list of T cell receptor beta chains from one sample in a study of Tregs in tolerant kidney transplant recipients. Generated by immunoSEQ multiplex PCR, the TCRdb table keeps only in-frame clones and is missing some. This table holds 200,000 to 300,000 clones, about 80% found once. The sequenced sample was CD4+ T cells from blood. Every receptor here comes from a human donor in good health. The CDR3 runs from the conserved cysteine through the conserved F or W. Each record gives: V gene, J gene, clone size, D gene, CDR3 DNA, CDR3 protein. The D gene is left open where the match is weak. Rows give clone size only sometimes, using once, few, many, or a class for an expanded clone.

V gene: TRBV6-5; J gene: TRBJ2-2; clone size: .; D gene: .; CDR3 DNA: TGTGCCAGCAGTTACTCGGCACTAAGGACCGGGGAGCTGTTTTTT; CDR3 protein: CASSYSALRTGELFF
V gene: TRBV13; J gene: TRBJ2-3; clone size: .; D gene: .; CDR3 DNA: TGTGCCAGCAGCTTGAGGCGGGCCTCTAGCACAGATACGCAGTATTTT; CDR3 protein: CASSLRRASSTDTQYF
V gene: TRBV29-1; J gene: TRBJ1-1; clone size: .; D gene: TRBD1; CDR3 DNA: TGCAGCGGCGGCAGGGGGCAGAACACTGAAGCTTTCTTT; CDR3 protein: CSGGRGQNTEAFF
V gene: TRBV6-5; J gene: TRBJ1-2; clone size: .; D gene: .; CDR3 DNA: TGTGCCAGCAGTTTGTCGGGAAACGGCTATGGCTACACCTTC; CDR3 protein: CASSLSGNGYGYTF
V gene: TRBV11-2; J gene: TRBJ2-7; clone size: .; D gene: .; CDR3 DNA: TGTGCCAGCAGCCCGACTAGCTCCTACGAGCAGTACTTC; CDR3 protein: CASSPTSSYEQYF
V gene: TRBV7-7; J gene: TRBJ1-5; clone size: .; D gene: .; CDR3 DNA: TGTGCCAGCAGCTTCTCCAGCAATCAGCCCCAGCATTTT; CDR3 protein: CASSFSSNQPQHF
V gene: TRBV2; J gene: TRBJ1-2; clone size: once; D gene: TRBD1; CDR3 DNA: TGTGCCAGCAGCGAAGGACAGGTGAACTATGGCTACACCTTC; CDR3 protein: CASSEGQVNYGYTF
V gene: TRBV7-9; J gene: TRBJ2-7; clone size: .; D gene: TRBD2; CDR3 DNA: TGTGCCAGCAGCCCACGGACTAGCGGAGACTACGAGCAGTACTTC; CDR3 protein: CASSPRTSGDYEQYF
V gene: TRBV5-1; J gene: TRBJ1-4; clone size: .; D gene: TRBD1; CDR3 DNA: TGCGCCAGCAGCAAGGGACAGGGGCTTAATGAAAAACTGTTTTTT; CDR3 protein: CASSKGQGLNEKLFF
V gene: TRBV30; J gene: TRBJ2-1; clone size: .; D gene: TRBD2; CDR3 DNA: TGTGCCTGGAGCGGGACTAGAGGGAATGAGCAGTTCTTC; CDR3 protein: CAWSGTRGNEQFF
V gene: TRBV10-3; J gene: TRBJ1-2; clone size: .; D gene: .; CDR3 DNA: TGTGCCATCAGTGAGGGGGTGGAGCGCGGCTACACCTTC; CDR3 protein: CAISEGVERGYTF
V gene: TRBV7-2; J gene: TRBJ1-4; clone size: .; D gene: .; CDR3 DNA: TGTGCCAGCAGCTTAGCTAATCCGGGGGAAAAACTGTTTTTT; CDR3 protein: CASSLANPGEKLFF
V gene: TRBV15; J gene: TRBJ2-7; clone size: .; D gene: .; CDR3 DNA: TGTGCCACCAGGGTTTCTGTGGACTACGAGCAGTACTTC; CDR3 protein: CATRVSVDYEQYF
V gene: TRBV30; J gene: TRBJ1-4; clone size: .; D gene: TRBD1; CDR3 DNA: TGTGCCTGGAGTGAAGACGACAGGGGTGAAAAACTGTTTTTT; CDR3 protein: CAWSEDDRGEKLFF
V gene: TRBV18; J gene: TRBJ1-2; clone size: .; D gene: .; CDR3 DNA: TGTGCCAGCTCACCACGCGGGATTTTAGACTATGGCTACACCTTC; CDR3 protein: CASSPRGILDYGYTF
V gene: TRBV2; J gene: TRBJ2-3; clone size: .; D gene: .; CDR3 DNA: TGTGCCAGCAGTTCAGGGCATTTGACGCAGTATTTT; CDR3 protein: CASSSGHLTQYF
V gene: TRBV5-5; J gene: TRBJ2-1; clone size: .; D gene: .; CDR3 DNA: TGTGCCAGCAGCTTGGGCGCTTTGGCCGCAGCGGAGGAGCAGTTCTTC; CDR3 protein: CASSLGALAAAEEQFF
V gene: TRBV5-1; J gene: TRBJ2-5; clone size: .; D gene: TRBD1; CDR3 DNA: TGCGCCAGCAGCCCGACAGGGCAAGAGACCCAGTACTTC; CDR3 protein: CASSPTGQETQYF
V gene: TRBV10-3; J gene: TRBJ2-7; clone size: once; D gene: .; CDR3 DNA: TGTGCCATCAGTTTGGGGGAGGGGGCCTACGAGCAGTACTTC; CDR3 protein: CAISLGEGAYEQYF
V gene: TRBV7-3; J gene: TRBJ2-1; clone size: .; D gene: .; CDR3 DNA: TGTGCCAGCAGCCCCCGGAGGGGGGCTAAAAGGGACAATGAGCAGTTCTTC; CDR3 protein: CASSPRRGAKRDNEQFF
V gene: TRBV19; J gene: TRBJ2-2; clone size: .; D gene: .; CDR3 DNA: TGTGCCAGTAAGAAGGGTAGAATACGATCGTCCGGGGAGCTGTTTTTT; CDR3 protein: CASKKGRIRSSGELFF
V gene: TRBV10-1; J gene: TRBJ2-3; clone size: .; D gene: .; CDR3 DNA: TGCGCCAGCAGTGAGTCGACGGCAGGAAGCACAGATACGCAGTATTTT; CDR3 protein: CASSESTAGSTDTQYF
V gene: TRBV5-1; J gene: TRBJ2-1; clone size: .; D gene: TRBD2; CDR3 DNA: TGCGCCAGCAGCACCGCGGGACTAGCGGCCCAGTACAATGAGCAGTTCTTC; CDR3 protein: CASSTAGLAAQYNEQFF
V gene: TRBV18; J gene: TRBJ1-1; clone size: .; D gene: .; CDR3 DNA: TGTGCCAGCTCACCATCTAACACTGAAGCTTTCTTT; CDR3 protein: CASSPSNTEAFF
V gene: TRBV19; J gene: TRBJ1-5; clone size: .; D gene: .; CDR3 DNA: TGTGCCAGTACCGGGCCCGCCAGCAATCAGCCCCAGCATTTT; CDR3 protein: CASTGPASNQPQHF
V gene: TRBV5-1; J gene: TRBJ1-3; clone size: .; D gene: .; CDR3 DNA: TGCGCCAGCAGCTTGGAGTCAGGGGGAAACACCATATATTTT; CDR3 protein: CASSLESGGNTIYF
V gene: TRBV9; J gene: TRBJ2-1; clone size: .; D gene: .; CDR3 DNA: TGTGCCAGCAGCGGATGGATGGGGGGTGAGCAGTTCTTC; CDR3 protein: CASSGWMGGEQFF
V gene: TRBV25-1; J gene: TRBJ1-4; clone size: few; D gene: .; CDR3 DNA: TGTGCCAGCAGTGAATTTGAGGGGGAAAAACTGTTTTTT; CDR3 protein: CASSEFEGEKLFF
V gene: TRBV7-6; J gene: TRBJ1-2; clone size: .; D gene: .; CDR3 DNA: TGTGCCAGCACCGAGAGAGCCGTCGGTGGCGGCTACACCTTC; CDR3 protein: CASTERAVGGGYTF
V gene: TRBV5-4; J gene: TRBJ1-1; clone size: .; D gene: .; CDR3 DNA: TGTGCCAGCAGCTTGACAGTAGGGACTGAAGCTTTCTTT; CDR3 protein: CASSLTVGTEAFF
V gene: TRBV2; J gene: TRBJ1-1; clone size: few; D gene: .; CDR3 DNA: TGTGCCAGCAGTGTTGTAGGCCTTACTGAAGCTTTCTTT; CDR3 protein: CASSVVGLTEAFF
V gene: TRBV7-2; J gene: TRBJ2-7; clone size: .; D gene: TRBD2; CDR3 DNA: TGTGCCAGCAGCTTAAGCGGGACTAGACACGCCGAGCAGTACTTC; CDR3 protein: CASSLSGTRHAEQYF
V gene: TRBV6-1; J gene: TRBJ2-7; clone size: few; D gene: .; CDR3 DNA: TGTGCCAGCAGTGAAGCATGGACAGTAGCTTACGAGCAGTACTTC; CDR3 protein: CASSEAWTVAYEQYF
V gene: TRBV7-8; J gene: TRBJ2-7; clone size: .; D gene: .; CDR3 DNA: TGTGCCAGCAGCTTTAGGGTCGGACAGAACTCCTACGAGCAGTACTTC; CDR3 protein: CASSFRVGQNSYEQYF
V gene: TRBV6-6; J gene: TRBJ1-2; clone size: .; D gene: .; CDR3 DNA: TGTGCCAGCAGTTACGAGGACTATGGCTACACCTTC; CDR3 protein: CASSYEDYGYTF
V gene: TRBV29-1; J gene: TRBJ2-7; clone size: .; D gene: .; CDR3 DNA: TGCAGCGTTGAACAATCGGCAGGGGCCTACGAGCAGTACTTC; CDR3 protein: CSVEQSAGAYEQYF
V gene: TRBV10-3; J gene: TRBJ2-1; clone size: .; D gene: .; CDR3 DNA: TGTGCCATCAGTGAGTCGAGCACGCCAGGAAATGAGCAGTTCTTC; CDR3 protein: CAISESSTPGNEQFF
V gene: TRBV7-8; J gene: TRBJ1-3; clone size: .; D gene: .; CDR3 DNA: TGTGCCAGCAGCAAAAGGGGAGCGGCGGGCTGGAACACCATATATTTT; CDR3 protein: CASSKRGAAGWNTIYF
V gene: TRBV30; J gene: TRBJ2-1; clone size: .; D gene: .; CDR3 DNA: TGTGCCTGGAAAGGGAGTATCCATGAGCAGTTCTTC; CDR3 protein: CAWKGSIHEQFF
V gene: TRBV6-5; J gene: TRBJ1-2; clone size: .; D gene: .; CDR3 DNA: TGTGCCAGCAGTTACTCCTGGAGGAAGGATGGTGGCTACACCTTC; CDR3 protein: CASSYSWRKDGGYTF
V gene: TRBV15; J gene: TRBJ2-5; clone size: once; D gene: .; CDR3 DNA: TGTGCCACCAGCAGTAGACAGGAGTTCCAAGAGACCCAGTACTTC; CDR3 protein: CATSSRQEFQETQYF
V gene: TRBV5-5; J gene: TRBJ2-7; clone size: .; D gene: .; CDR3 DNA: TGTGCCAGCAGCTTGGGGCAGGGTAAAGAGCAGTACTTC; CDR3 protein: CASSLGQGKEQYF
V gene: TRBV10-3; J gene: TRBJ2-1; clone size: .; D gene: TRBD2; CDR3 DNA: TGTGCCATCAGTGAGTCCCTAGCGGGAGGGGACGGCTCCTACAATGAGCAGTTCTTC; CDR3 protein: CAISESLAGGDGSYNEQFF